The T cell receptor beta chain under discussion was sequenced for a study of T-cell memory formation after mild COVID-19. The wider study: Each donor largely had its own TCR clusters.

Constant-segment primers served in 5'RACE that generated TCR alpha and TCR beta cDNA libraries bearing sample barcodes and UMIs. Each CDR3 protein gets one entry after TCRdb re-called the 5' RACE reads with MiXCR. The data contain some 300,000 distinct CDR3 sequences, roughly a fifth of them singletons. A remark on this clonotype: Its matching antigen is unknown.

The study's findings and limits: Mainly CM and EM harbored the contracting CD4+ clones; mainly EMRA harbored the CD8+ ones. Pre-infection memory carried some responding clones, suggesting that cross-reactive memory joined.

V dropped 7 bases and J dropped 1 base, with 15 bases sitting between them. CDR1 is SEHNR and CDR2 is FQNEAQ in the germline V gene (reference sequence). There are 15 residues in the CDR3. V gene TRBV7-9 combines with J gene TRBJ2-3, with D tentatively TRBD2 (5 bases). Sequencing was performed on PBMCs or a T cell subset sorted from them (not recorded which). This TCR was recovered from a man between 18 and 29 years old who had mild COVID-19 (a few samples of this study predate the infection). Cell type and time point are not known. CDR3 bases: TGTGCCAGCACCCTACCCGTCGGGGGCACAGATACGCAGTATTTT. The encoded protein is CASTLPVGGTDTQYF.